This passage covers 28 T cell receptor beta chains from one sample sequenced in a study of blood T cell repertoires in COVID-19. Profiling relied on immunoSEQ multiplex PCR, and the TCRdb table lists in-frame clones only, not all of them. This sample yields about 98,000 clones, of which about 90% are seen a single time; 2% to 2.5% belongs to the top ten. Specimen: peripheral blood. The receptors stem from a man aged 45-60 years with active COVID-19.

The chain employs TRBV24-1 and TRBJ2-5, with a tentative D call TRBD2 (6 bases). The CDR3 runs to 15 residues. The V gene lost 3 bases and the J gene lost 3 bases, with 13 bases spanning the gap. The germline CDR1 and CDR2 sequences are KGHDR and SFDVKD. CDR3 coding DNA: TGTGCCACCAGTGATCGTGGAGGGGAGGAAGAGACCCAGTACTTC. Residues: CATSDRGGEEETQYF.

V usage is TRBV6-5 and J usage is TRBJ2-3, with D unresolved. This CDR3 spans 11 amino acids. In germline, CDR1 is MNHEY, CDR2 SVGAGI. Trimming removed 5 bases from V and 8 bases from J, with 8 bases in between. The CDR3, as DNA: TGTGCCAGCAGTCCTAGTTCTACGCAGTATTTT. Its protein product is CASSPSSTQYF.

This chain connects TRBV27 to TRBJ1-4; the D gene is possibly TRBD1 (6 bases). Germline CDR1 is MNHEY and CDR2 is SMNVEV (reference sequence). The V end was cut by 2 bases, the J end by 12 bases, with 10 bases between. This CDR3 is built from 12 residues. The CDR3 region is CASSLGGAELFF. CDR3 DNA sequence: TGTGCCAGCAGTTTAGGGGGGGCTGAACTGTTTTTT.

Comment on this clone: One junction end does not reproduce the germline sequence, and a read error may be involved. The chain has TRBV11-2 and TRBJ2-5, with unresolved D. The germline V gene has CDR1 SGHAT and CDR2 FQNNGV. The CDR3 runs 14 residues. The DNA of the CDR3 is TGTGCCAGCAGCTTTGGAACAGCCCAAGGGACCCAGTACTTC. The encoded protein is CASSFGTAQGTQYF.

The chain carries TRBV18 and TRBJ2-4; D is possibly TRBD1 (5 bases). V was cut by 2 bases and J by 0 bases, with 17 bases left in between. Germline V gene data show CDR1 as KGHSH and CDR2 as LQKENI. The CDR3 spans 18 residues. The CDR3 here is CASSPFTGSILAKNIQYF. The CDR3 bases are TGTGCCAGCTCACCATTCACAGGCAGTATTTTAGCCAAAAACATTCAGTACTTC.

The CDR3: CASSPDRNQPQHF. The CDR3, as DNA: TGTGCCAGCAGCCCCGACAGAAATCAGCCCCAGCATTTT. V usage is TRBV2 and J usage is TRBJ1-5; a possible D gene is TRBD1 (5 bases). The CDR3 spans 13 residues. Germline V gene data show CDR1 as SNHLY and CDR2 as FYNNEI. V shed 6 bases and J shed 4 bases, with 10 bases lying between them.

The J gene is TRBJ2-7, the V gene TRBV5-5; no reliable D call. Germline V gene sequence: CDR1 SGHKS, CDR2 YYEKEE (reference sequence). Trimming cost V 1 base and J 4 bases, with 9 bases left between them. This CDR3 contains 13 residues. CDR3 protein: CASSLFPSYEQYF. The CDR3 nucleotides read TGTGCCAGCAGCTTGTTCCCCTCGTACGAGCAGTACTTC.

This clone was detected only a few times. The same CDR3 also results from other DNA sequences found in this sample. The chain links TRBV30 to TRBJ2-1; 8 nucleotides agree with TRBD2. There are 18 residues in the CDR3. Germline V lookup: CDR1 GTSNPN, CDR2 SVGIG (reference sequence). V was pared by 1 base and J by 8 bases, with 19 bases of the junction left unmatched. CDR3: CAWSAGYPGGGGIDEQFF. CDR3 nucleotide sequence: TGTGCCTGGAGTGCAGGTTATCCTGGGGGCGGGGGGATCGATGAGCAGTTCTTC.

CDR3 region: CASSIGRTEAFF. The CDR3 bases are TGTGCCAGTAGTATTGGGAGGACTGAAGCTTTCTTT. The chain recombines TRBV19 with TRBJ1-1; D remains unclear. The CDR3 runs 12 residues. The germline V and J ends were trimmed by 3 bases and 5 bases, with 7 bases remaining between them. From germline, CDR1 is LNHDA and CDR2 SQIVND (reference sequence).

The chain is built from TRBV6-5 and TRBJ1-2, with a weak D call TRBD1 (5 bases). The CDR3 has 16 amino acids. Germline CDR1 reads MNHEY; CDR2 reads SVGAGI. V lost 0 bases to trimming and J lost 0 bases, with 11 bases between them. CDR3 region: CASSYSQARANYGYTF. CDR3 bases: TGTGCCAGCAGTTACTCACAGGCAAGGGCTAACTATGGCTACACCTTC.

V and J are TRBV7-3 and TRBJ2-1, with TRBD2 matching over 10 bases. Germline CDR1 is SGHTA and CDR2 is FQGTGA. The CDR3 covers 16 residues. The junction had 11 bases not matched to a gene; V was cut back by 2 bases and J by 10 bases. DNA of the CDR3: TGTGCCAGCAGCTTATATGGGCTAGCGGGAGCCCTGGAGCAGTTCTTC. The encoded protein is CASSLYGLAGALEQFF.

The V call is TRBV11-1, the J call TRBJ1-2, with D hard to call. V was trimmed by 2 bases and J by 8 bases, leaving 15 bases between them. Germline CDR1 and CDR2: SGHAT and FQDESV (reference sequence). This CDR3 is 14 amino acids long. This CDR3 reads CASSLRGKGRGYTF. Here the CDR3 DNA reads TGTGCCAGCAGCTTACGGGGAAAGGGTCGGGGCTACACCTTC.

The chain recombines TRBV19 with TRBJ1-1; D not certain. Trimming removed 6 bases at V and 1 base at J, with 9 bases between. Looked up from germline, CDR1 is LNHDA and CDR2 is SQIVND (reference sequence). The CDR3 covers 13 residues. The DNA for the CDR3 is TGTGCCAGTAGCCTCGAGGGGAACACTGAAGCTTTCTTT. Its protein product is CASSLEGNTEAFF. The full variable domain, its missing parts supplied by reference TRBV19 and TRBJ1-1, is DGGITQSPKYLFRKEGQNVTLSCEQNLNHDAMYWYRQDPGQGLRLIYYSQIVNDFQKGDIAEGYSVSREKKESFPLTVTSAQKNPTAFYLCASSLEGNTEAFFGQGTRLTVV.

The V and J genes are TRBV4-1 and TRBJ1-1; a possible D gene is TRBD1 (6 bases). CDR3 length: 14 residues. V was clipped by 6 bases and J by 5 bases, with 16 bases between them. Germline V gene data show CDR1 as MGHRA and CDR2 as YSYEKL. The CDR3 region has the DNA TGCGCCAGCAGGCCGCAGGGGCAGGGGACTGAAGCTTTCTTT. This translates into CASRPQGQGTEAFF.

This clone was observed a few times. J is TRBJ1-2 and V is TRBV28; D gene unclear. This CDR3 has 12 residues. Trimming cost V 8 bases and J 1 base, with 8 bases left between them. Germline values: CDR1 MDHEN, CDR2 SYDVKM. The CDR3 region has the DNA TGTGCCAGCCAAACTGTTAACTATGGCTACACCTTC. As protein: CASQTVNYGYTF.

This clone was counted only a few times. The V and J genes are TRBV27 and TRBJ2-3; 11 nucleotides align to TRBD1. The junction had 4 bases not matched to a gene; V was cut back by 3 bases and J by 5 bases. The CDR3 runs to 15 residues. Germline V gene sequence: CDR1 MNHEY, CDR2 SMNVEV (reference sequence). CDR3 sequence (DNA): TGTGCCAGCAGTTTGAGGGGACAGGGGGGAGATACGCAGTATTTT. Translation gives CASSLRGQGGDTQYF.

This sequence joins TRBV11-1 and TRBJ2-5; no firm D call. The CDR3 spans 14 residues. The V gene's germline CDR1 is SGHAT and CDR2 FQDESV (reference sequence). The V and J ends lost 4 bases and 5 bases respectively, with 14 bases between them. The CDR3 DNA is TGTGCCAGCAGCTCCATACGTGAGTCGGAGACCCAGTACTTC. Amino acids: CASSSIRESETQYF.

Only a few counts were recorded for this clone. The DNA for the CDR3 is TGTGCCAGCAGCCGTTCGGGACAGTTGAACACTGAAGCTTTCTTT. Its translation: CASSRSGQLNTEAFF. V is TRBV3-1 (or the pseudogene TRBV3-2) and J is TRBJ1-1; the match to TRBD1 covers 7 bases. Per germline, CDR1 LGHDT and CDR2 YNNKEL (reference sequence). The CDR3 has 15 amino acids. J was trimmed by 0 bases and V by 4 bases; bases with no gene match: 5.

This clone was counted only a few times. V and J are TRBV11-3 and TRBJ2-2; D remains ambiguous. Germline-derived CDR1 and CDR2 are SGHNT and YENEEA. The CDR3 loop spans 13 amino acids. Between the trimmed V and J ends, which lost 0 bases and 7 bases, there was a span of 6 bases. The CDR3: CASSLDQFGELFF. The CDR3 DNA reads TGTGCCAGCAGCTTAGATCAGTTCGGGGAGCTGTTTTTT.

This rearrangement joins TRBV6-2 or TRBV6-3 to TRBJ1-6; a weak D match, TRBD1 (5 bases). This CDR3 spans 19 amino acids. The V end lost 1 base, the J end lost 0 bases, and 16 bases lay between the germline ends. Germline values: CDR1 MNHEY, CDR2 SVGEGT. The CDR3 nucleotides read TGTGCCAGCAGTTACTATGCCGGACGGGGGAGCTCCTATAATTCACCCCTCCACTTT. Translating gives CASSYYAGRGSSYNSPLHF.

This chain connects TRBV13 to TRBJ2-1; 9 positions match TRBD2. The CDR3 extends over 15 amino acids. Germline V gene lookup returns CDR1 PRHDT and CDR2 FYEKMQ (reference sequence). The V gene end was trimmed by 5 bases and the J gene end by 8 bases; junction bases not matched to a gene: 10. The CDR3 sequence is CASSKGVAGVDEQFF. CDR3 sequence (DNA): TGTGCCAGCAGCAAAGGGGTAGCGGGGGTGGATGAGCAGTTCTTC.

The chain recombines TRBV7-9 with TRBJ1-1, with TRBD1 matching over 10 bases. CDR3 length equals 16 residues. V gave up 5 bases and J gave up 5 bases; unmatched junction bases: 11. Germline-derived CDR1 and CDR2 are SEHNR and FQNEAQ (reference sequence). In DNA, the CDR3 is TGTGCCAGCAGCCCCCAGCCGGGACAGGGGTTGACTGAAGCTTTCTTT. As protein: CASSPQPGQGLTEAFF.

This sequence joins TRBV6-6 and TRBJ2-1; 11 bases agree with TRBD2. V shed 5 bases and J 7 bases; nucleotides not matched to a gene: 13. The CDR3 runs to 17 residues. Germline lookup yields CDR1 MNHNY and CDR2 SVGAGI (reference sequence). Here the CDR3 reads CASSPNRATSGVNEQFF. The CDR3 DNA follows: TGTGCCAGCAGTCCCAACCGGGCGACTAGCGGGGTAAATGAGCAGTTCTTC.

The chain is built from TRBV19 and TRBJ2-7; TRBD1 agrees at 7 bases. Looked up from germline, CDR1 is LNHDA and CDR2 is SQIVND (reference sequence). The length of the CDR3 is 14 residues. J lost 5 bases, V lost 3 bases, and 7 bases had no gene match. CDR3 DNA: TGTGCCAGTAGTATCCAACTAGGGGGCGACGAGCAGTACTTC. Residues: CASSIQLGGDEQYF. Supplemented by reference TRBV19 and TRBJ2-7, the full variable domain reads DGGITQSPKYLFRKEGQNVTLSCEQNLNHDAMYWYRQDPGQGLRLIYYSQIVNDFQKGDIAEGYSVSREKKESFPLTVTSAQKNPTAFYLCASSIQLGGDEQYFGPGTRLTVT.

This clone was seen once. This chain uses TRBV24-1 with TRBJ2-5; 8 nucleotides agree with TRBD1. The CDR3 is made up of 14 amino acids. V gave up 7 bases and J gave up 4 bases; unmatched junction bases: 7. Germline assignment: CDR1 KGHDR and CDR2 SFDVKD. Written as DNA, the CDR3 is TGTGCCACCAGCTCCACAGGGGGACGAGAGACCCAGTACTTC. This translates into CATSSTGGRETQYF.

V is TRBV6-2 or TRBV6-3 and J is TRBJ2-1; 12 nucleotides align to TRBD2. The germline V gene encodes CDR1 MNHEY and CDR2 SVGEGT. This CDR3 spans 15 amino acids. The junction had 8 bases not matched to a gene; V was cut back by 5 bases and J by 9 bases. CDR3 bases: TGTGCCAGCAGTCGGGCTAGCGGGGGGGCCGGTGAGCAGTTCTTC. Its translation is CASSRASGGAGEQFF.

This clone was counted once. This rearrangement joins TRBV5-1 to TRBJ2-5, with TRBD1 matching 8 bases. The CDR3 spans 14 residues. CDR1 is SGHRS and CDR2 is YFSETQ in the germline V gene. Trimming took 3 bases from V and 5 from J; bases not matched to a gene: 6. The CDR3 nucleotides are TGCGCCAGCAGCTCGAATACAGGGGGTGAGACCCAGTACTTC. It codes for CASSSNTGGETQYF.

The chain uses TRBV27 and TRBJ2-1, with TRBD2 matching over 10 bases. V was pared by 4 bases and J by 3 bases, with 3 bases of the junction left unmatched. Germline V gene sequence: CDR1 MNHEY, CDR2 SMNVEV (reference sequence). The CDR3 length is 15 residues. CDR3: CASSSTSGVYNEQFF. The CDR3 DNA reads TGTGCCAGCAGTTCTACTAGCGGGGTCTACAATGAGCAGTTCTTC.